A selection of T cell receptor beta chains follows, all from one sample in a study of shared clonotypes between healthy human individuals. Sequencing was performed with immunoSEQ multiplex PCR; in TCRdb, only in-frame clones are kept and a portion is missing. The sample shows under 2.5 million clones, around 93% of them seen only once. The sample consisted of naive CD4+ T cells from PBMCs. The origin of the receptors is a man between 18 and 29 years old in good health. Some clones in this sample may be carry-over from other donors' samples. CDR3s include the opening cysteine and the closing phenylalanine or tryptophan. Each record gives: D gene, V gene, J gene, clone size, CDR3 DNA, CDR3 protein. A D gene is named only where the DNA matches it firmly. Not all rows give a size; the values are once, few, many and, for expanded clones, a class.

TRBD1,TRBV5-1,TRBJ2-7,.,TGCGCCAGCAGCCCAAGGACAGGGTCGGGCTACGAGCAGTACTTC,CASSPRTGSGYEQYF
TRBD1,TRBV25-1,TRBJ1-5,.,TGTGCCAGCACCGACGCGGGACAGGGTGTAGGGGTGGAGCCCCAGCATTTT,CASTDAGQGVGVEPQHF
.,TRBV19,TRBJ2-5,.,TGTGCCAGTAGCAAAAGTGGCGGGCAAGAGACCCAGTACTTC,CASSKSGGQETQYF
TRBD1,TRBV7-9,TRBJ2-5,.,TGTGCCAGCAGCTCCACCCCGGGACAGGGAAATTGGGAGACCCAGTACTTC,CASSSTPGQGNWETQYF
.,TRBV5-4,TRBJ2-7,.,TGTGCCAGCAGTCGGGAACTTCGGGACGAGCAGTACTTC,CASSRELRDEQYF
.,TRBV6-5,TRBJ2-2,.,TGTGCCAGCAGGGACTGGGGCCCGGGCACCGGGGAGCTGTTTTTT,CASRDWGPGTGELFF
.,TRBV5-1,TRBJ2-2,.,TGCGCCAGCAGCTTCCAGGATAACACCGGGGAGCTGTTTTTT,CASSFQDNTGELFF
.,TRBV7-9,TRBJ1-5,few,TGTGCCAGCAGCCTAGGGGCGATCAATCAGCCCCAGCATTTT,CASSLGAINQPQHF
.,TRBV12-2,TRBJ2-7,.,TGTGCAAGTCGCTTAAAGGGGCAGGGGGGCCACGAGCAGTACTTC,CASRLKGQGGHEQYF
.,TRBV4-2,TRBJ1-2,.,TGTGCCAGCAGCCAAGATCTGGATGGCTACACCTTC,CASSQDLDGYTF
TRBD2,TRBV5-1,TRBJ2-7,once,TGCGCCAGCAGTGAAGGAAGCGGGAGGGCCAACGAGCAGTACTTC,CASSEGSGRANEQYF
TRBD2,TRBV5-6,TRBJ2-1,.,TGTGCCAGCAGGCCCGGCCGGGGACTAGCGGGAGGAAATGAGCAGTTCTTC,CASRPGRGLAGGNEQFF
.,TRBV9,TRBJ1-2,once,TGTGCCAGCAGCGTAGCTAGGGCGGGAAACCCGGGTGGCTACACCTTC,CASSVARAGNPGGYTF
.,TRBV29-1,TRBJ2-1,.,TGCAGCGTTGGAAGAGGCTCCTACAATGAGCAGTTCTTC,CSVGRGSYNEQFF
.,TRBV4-3,TRBJ1-1,once,TGCGCCAGCAGCCAAGAGACCAGGGGCCCCGCGGCGGCTTTCTTT,CASSQETRGPAAAFF
TRBD1,TRBV30,TRBJ1-1,.,TGTGCCTGTAGGGACAGGAACACTGAAGCTTTCTTT,CACRDRNTEAFF
.,TRBV2,TRBJ2-3,.,TGTGCCAGCACTGGGACAGATACGCAGTATTTT,CASTGTDTQYF
TRBD1,TRBV5-1,TRBJ2-5,.,TGCGCCAGCAGCGACGACAGGGGGACGGAGACCCAGTACTTC,CASSDDRGTETQYF
TRBD2,TRBV7-3,TRBJ2-1,.,TGTGCCAGCAGCTTAGGACTAGCGGGAGTAAATGAGCAGTTCTTC,CASSLGLAGVNEQFF